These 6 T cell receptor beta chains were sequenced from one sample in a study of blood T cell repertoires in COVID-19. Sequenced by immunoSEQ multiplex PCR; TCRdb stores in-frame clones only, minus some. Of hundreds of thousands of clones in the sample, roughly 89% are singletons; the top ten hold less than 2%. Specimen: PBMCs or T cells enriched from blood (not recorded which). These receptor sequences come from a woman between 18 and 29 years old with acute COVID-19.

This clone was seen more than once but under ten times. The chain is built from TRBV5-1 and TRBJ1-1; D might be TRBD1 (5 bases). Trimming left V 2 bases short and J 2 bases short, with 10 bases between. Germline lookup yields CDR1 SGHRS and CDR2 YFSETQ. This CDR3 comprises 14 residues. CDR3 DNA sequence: TGCGCCAGCAGCTTTTGGGGCGCAAACACTGAAGCTTTCTTT. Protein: CASSFWGANTEAFF.

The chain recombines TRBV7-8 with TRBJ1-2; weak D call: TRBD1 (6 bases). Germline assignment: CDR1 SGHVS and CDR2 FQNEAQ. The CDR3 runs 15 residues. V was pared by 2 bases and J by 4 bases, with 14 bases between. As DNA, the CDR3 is TGTGCCAGCAGCTTATCGATCGGGACACGCTATGGCTACACCTTC. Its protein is CASSLSIGTRYGYTF.

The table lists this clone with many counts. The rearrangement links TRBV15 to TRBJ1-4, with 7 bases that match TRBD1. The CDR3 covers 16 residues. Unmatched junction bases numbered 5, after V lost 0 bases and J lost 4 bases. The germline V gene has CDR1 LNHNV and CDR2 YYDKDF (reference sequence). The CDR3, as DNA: TGTGCCACCAGCAGAGACCGGGACAGTCTTAATGAAAAACTGTTTTTT. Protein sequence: CATSRDRDSLNEKLFF.

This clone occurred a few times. CDR3 region: CASSLGAQGYEQYF. CDR3 DNA: TGTGCCAGCAGCTTGGGTGCCCAGGGCTACGAGCAGTACTTC. The gene calls are TRBV5-4 and TRBJ2-7; possible D gene TRBD1, 5 bases. Germline CDR1 is SGHNT and CDR2 is YYREEE (reference sequence). The CDR3 is made up of 14 amino acids. Trimming cost V 0 bases and J 3 bases, with 10 bases left between them.

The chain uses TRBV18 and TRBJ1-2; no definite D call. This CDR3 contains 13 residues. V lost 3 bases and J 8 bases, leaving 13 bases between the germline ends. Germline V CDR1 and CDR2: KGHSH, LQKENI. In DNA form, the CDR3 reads TGTGCCAGCTCACCCAGCGGCGCTGGAGGCTACACCTTC. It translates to CASSPSGAGGYTF.

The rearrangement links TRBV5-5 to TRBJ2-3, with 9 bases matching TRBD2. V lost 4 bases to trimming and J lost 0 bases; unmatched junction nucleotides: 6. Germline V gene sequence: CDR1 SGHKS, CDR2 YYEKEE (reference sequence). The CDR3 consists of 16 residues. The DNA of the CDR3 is TGTGCCAGCAGCCCGATAGCGGGAGCTAGCACAGATACGCAGTATTTT. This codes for CASSPIAGASTDTQYF.